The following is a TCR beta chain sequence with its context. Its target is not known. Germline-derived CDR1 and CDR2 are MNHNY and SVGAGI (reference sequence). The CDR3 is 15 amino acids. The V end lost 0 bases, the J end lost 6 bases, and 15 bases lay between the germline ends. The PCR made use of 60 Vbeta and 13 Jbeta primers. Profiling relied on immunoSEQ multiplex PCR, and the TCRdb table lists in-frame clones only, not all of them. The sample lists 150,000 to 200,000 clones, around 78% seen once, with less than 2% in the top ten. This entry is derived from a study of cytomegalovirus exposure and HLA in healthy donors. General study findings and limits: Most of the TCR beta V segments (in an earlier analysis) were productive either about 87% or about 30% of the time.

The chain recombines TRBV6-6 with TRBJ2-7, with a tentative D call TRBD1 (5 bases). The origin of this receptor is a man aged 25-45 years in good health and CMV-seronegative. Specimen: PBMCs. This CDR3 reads CASSYSSLERGEQYF. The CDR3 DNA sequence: TGTGCCAGCAGTTACTCGAGCCTAGAAAGGGGCGAGCAGTACTTC.